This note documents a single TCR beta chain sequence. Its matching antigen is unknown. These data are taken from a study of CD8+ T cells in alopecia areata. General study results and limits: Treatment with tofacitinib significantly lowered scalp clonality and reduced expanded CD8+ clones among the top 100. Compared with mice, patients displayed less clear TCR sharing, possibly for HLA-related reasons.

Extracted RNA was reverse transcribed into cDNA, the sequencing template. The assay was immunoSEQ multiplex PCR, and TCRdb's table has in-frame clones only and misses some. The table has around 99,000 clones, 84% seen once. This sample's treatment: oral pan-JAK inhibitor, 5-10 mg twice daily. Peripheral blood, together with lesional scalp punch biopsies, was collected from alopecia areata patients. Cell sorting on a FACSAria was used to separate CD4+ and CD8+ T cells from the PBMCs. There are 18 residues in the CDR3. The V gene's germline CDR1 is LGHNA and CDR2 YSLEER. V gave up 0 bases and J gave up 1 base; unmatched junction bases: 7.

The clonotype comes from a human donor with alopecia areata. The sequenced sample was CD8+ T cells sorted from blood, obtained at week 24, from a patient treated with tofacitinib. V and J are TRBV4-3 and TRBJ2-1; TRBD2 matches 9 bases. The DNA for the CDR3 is TGCGCCAGCAGCCAAGATAGCCCAGCGGGGGGTTCCTACAATGAGCAGTTCTTC. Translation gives CASSQDSPAGGSYNEQFF.